The sequence of this T cell receptor beta chain was determined in a study of blood T cell repertoires in COVID-19. In the study overall: Sources were T cells, B-cell-depleted T cells, or PBMCs; the material itself was cDNA or gDNA.

Authors' methods: Estimation of nucleated cell counts relied on the amplification of reference gene primers. Clones were read by immunoSEQ multiplex PCR, and TCRdb kept only the in-frame ones, dropping some. V, J and clone size were drawn from that table, and D and trimming were deduced from the DNA. Here the sample spans 150,000 to 160,000 clones, around 83% being singletons. The V and J ends lost 2 bases and 5 bases respectively, with 16 bases between them. From germline, CDR1 is SGHDT and CDR2 YYEEEE. The CDR3 sequence is 15 residues long. During active infection, Seattle patients enrolled and were then monitored through disease.

The chain combines TRBV5-6 with TRBJ1-2; D ambiguous. The sequenced sample consisted of peripheral blood. This receptor was identified in a woman in her sixties or seventies with COVID-19, enrolled during active disease. The CDR3 coding sequence is TGTGCCAGCAGCTTCCTCGGGTCCTTTAATTATGGCTACACCTTC. Amino acid sequence: CASSFLGSFNYGYTF. Together with reference TRBV5-6 and TRBJ1-2, the CDR3 gives the full variable domain: DAGVTQSPTHLIKTRGQQVTLRCSPKSGHDTVSWYQQALGQGPQFIFQYYEEEERQRGNFPDRFSGHQFPNYSSELNVNALLLGDSALYLCASSFLGSFNYGYTFGSGTRLTVV.